This TCR beta chain was observed in a study of cytomegalovirus exposure and HLA in healthy donors. In the study overall: Most genotyped donors, around 86% of 350 to 500, had Caucasian-associated genetic ancestry.

PCR primers comprised 60 Vbeta and 13 Jbeta primers. Using immunoSEQ multiplex PCR, the repertoire was profiled, and TCRdb retains in-frame clones only, with some absent. The sample consists of 150,000 to 200,000 clones, 80% of them appearing once. Germline lookup yields CDR1 SGDLS and CDR2 YYNGEE. CDR3 length: 15 residues. V was clipped by 3 bases and J by 3 bases, with 14 bases between them. Study-level findings and limits: In vitro work confirmed that a few CMV-associated chains recognize CMV antigens.

This clone has a single count. No antigen is known for it. The sequenced material came from PBMCs. The TCR was taken from a woman aged 40 to 50 in good health and CMV-seronegative. The V and J genes are TRBV9 and TRBJ2-3; D might be TRBD2 (6 bases). CDR3 residues: CASSARGGDTDTQYF. CDR3 nucleotide sequence: TGTGCCAGCAGCGCTCGAGGCGGGGATACAGATACGCAGTATTTT.